This TCR beta chain was recovered during a study of regulatory T cells in long-lasting Graves disease. Time point reported: newly diagnosed GD, antithyroid drugs for less than 3 months. With RNA extracted from PBMCs as input, the TCR library was made. Each of the patients was recruited from an endocrinology department situated in Xi'an, China. CDR1 and CDR2 (germline): SGHAT, FQNNGV. Unmatched junction bases numbered 8, after V lost 4 bases and J lost 1 base. The CDR3 is 17 residues long. Arm-PCR of CDR3 regions with iRepertoire HTBI primers generated TCR beta libraries. Per the original data handling: Taken together, the samples had fewer than 70 TRBV and roughly 15 TRBJ segments identified. TCRdb re-called the multiplex PCR reads with MiXCR, one entry per CDR3 protein. TCRdb, rather than the study authors, made the V and J calls. In the table there are about 440,000 distinct CDR3 sequences, about 15% of which are singletons.

The table lists this clonotype with many counts. A further study also used this sample, focusing on T cells in Graves' hyperthyroidism and ophthalmopathy.

The sequence was obtained from a woman in her twenties or thirties with Graves disease. The sequencing used peripheral blood mononuclear cells (PBMCs), collected at new diagnosis, from a patient treated with antithyroid drugs. The V gene is TRBV11-2, the J gene TRBJ2-1, with 9 bases that match TRBD1. The CDR3 loop is CASSSNRGRGSYNEQFF. CDR3 nucleotides: TGTGCCAGCAGCTCTAACAGGGGGCGAGGATCCTACAATGAGCAGTTCTTC. Filled out from reference TRBV11-2 and TRBJ2-1, the complete variable domain reads EAGVAQSPRYKIIEKRQSVAFWCNPISGHATLYWYQQILGQGPKLLIQFQNNGVVDDSQLPKDRFSAERLKGVDSTLKIQPAKLEDSAVYLCASSSNRGRGSYNEQFFGPGTRLTVL.